This is a list of T cell receptor beta chains from one sample in a study of cytomegalovirus exposure and HLA in healthy donors. Assay used: immunoSEQ multiplex PCR; TCRdb lists only in-frame clones, some missing. The top ten hold 6.2% of the sample, which has around 140,000 clones, approximately 80% seen once. Sequences were obtained from PBMCs. These receptor sequences come from a middle-aged woman in good health and CMV-seropositive. The CDR3 runs from the conserved cysteine through the conserved F or W. Each record gives: clone size, V gene, D gene, J gene, CDR3 DNA, CDR3 protein. The D gene is left open where the match is weak. Size is omitted from some rows. Given values are once, few, many or a class for expanded clones.

clone size: .; V gene: TRBV25-1; D gene: TRBD2; J gene: TRBJ2-4; CDR3 DNA: TGTGCCAGCAGTATGGGGGGGAGGGACATTCAGTACTTC; CDR3 protein: CASSMGGRDIQYF
clone size: .; V gene: TRBV19; D gene: TRBD2; J gene: TRBJ2-1; CDR3 DNA: TGTGCCAGTAGTATCGCGTGGGGGGGGGACGGTGAGCAGTTCTTC; CDR3 protein: CASSIAWGGDGEQFF
clone size: .; V gene: TRBV20-1; D gene: .; J gene: TRBJ2-5; CDR3 DNA: TGCAGCCCTCTGTACGGGGAGACCCAGTACTTC; CDR3 protein: CSPLYGETQYF
clone size: few; V gene: TRBV29-1; D gene: TRBD1; J gene: TRBJ1-2; CDR3 DNA: TGCAGCGTTGACCCAGGGGGCCAAGGCTACACCTTC; CDR3 protein: CSVDPGGQGYTF
clone size: once; V gene: TRBV5-1; D gene: .; J gene: TRBJ1-4; CDR3 DNA: TGCGCCAGCAGCTTGTCTCCGGGCCCCGGAGGACTGTTTTTT; CDR3 protein: CASSLSPGPGGLFF
clone size: .; V gene: TRBV5-1; D gene: .; J gene: TRBJ2-7; CDR3 DNA: TGCGCCAGCAGCTTGGAACAGGGCTGGTACGAGCAGTACTTC; CDR3 protein: CASSLEQGWYEQYF
clone size: .; V gene: TRBV25-1; D gene: TRBD1; J gene: TRBJ2-1; CDR3 DNA: TGTTCCCCGGACAGGCTAAGGTACGAGCAGTTCTTC; CDR3 protein: CSPDRLRYEQFF
clone size: .; V gene: TRBV23-1; D gene: .; J gene: TRBJ2-5; CDR3 DNA: TGCGCCAGCAGTCAATTAACCTACGTTTGGACAGAACGGGGGACCCAGTACTTC; CDR3 protein: CASSQLTYVWTERGTQYF
clone size: .; V gene: TRBV21-1; D gene: .; J gene: TRBJ2-7; CDR3 DNA: TGTGCCAGCAGCAGAGCAGGAGGACTAGCCGAAGCTTCCTACGAGCAGTACTTC; CDR3 protein: CASSRAGGLAEASYEQYF
clone size: .; V gene: TRBV9; D gene: .; J gene: TRBJ2-3; CDR3 DNA: TGTGCCAGCAGCGTAGGTGGCTCCACAGATACGCAGTATTTT; CDR3 protein: CASSVGGSTDTQYF
clone size: .; V gene: TRBV5-5; D gene: .; J gene: TRBJ2-7; CDR3 DNA: TGTGCCAGCAGCTTACCCCCCCGGGGGCAGTACTTC; CDR3 protein: CASSLPPRGQYF
clone size: .; V gene: TRBV7-8; D gene: .; J gene: TRBJ2-7; CDR3 DNA: TGTGCCAGCAGCTCCGAGAGCTCCTACGAGCAGTACTTC; CDR3 protein: CASSSESSYEQYF
clone size: .; V gene: TRBV5-6; D gene: .; J gene: TRBJ1-6; CDR3 DNA: TGTGCCAGCAGCTTGGCAGGGCCACCCCTCCACTTT; CDR3 protein: CASSLAGPPLHF
clone size: .; V gene: TRBV7-9; D gene: TRBD2; J gene: TRBJ2-5; CDR3 DNA: TGTGCCAACAGCTGGGGACTAGAAGAGACCCAGTACTTC; CDR3 protein: CANSWGLEETQYF
clone size: .; V gene: TRBV15; D gene: TRBD2; J gene: TRBJ2-1; CDR3 DNA: TGTGCCACCAGCGGGACTAGCGGAGGTTACAATGAGCAGTTCTTC; CDR3 protein: CATSGTSGGYNEQFF
clone size: .; V gene: TRBV2; D gene: .; J gene: TRBJ1-1; CDR3 DNA: TGTGCCAGCAGACCTGGGGAGTTCACTGAAGCTTTCTTT; CDR3 protein: CASRPGEFTEAFF
clone size: .; V gene: TRBV27; D gene: TRBD1; J gene: TRBJ2-1; CDR3 DNA: TGTGCCAGCAGAGTGACAGGGTGGCATGAGCAGTTCTTC; CDR3 protein: CASRVTGWHEQFF
clone size: .; V gene: TRBV7-8; D gene: .; J gene: TRBJ2-2; CDR3 DNA: TGTGCCAGCAGCTGGGCAACCGGGGAGCTGTTTTTT; CDR3 protein: CASSWATGELFF
clone size: .; V gene: TRBV1; D gene: .; J gene: TRBJ1-5; CDR3 DNA: TGCACCAGCAGCCCACGCCATCAACGACAGGGAGGATCGCCCCAGCATTTT; CDR3 protein: CTSSPRHQRQGGSPQHF
clone size: .; V gene: TRBV13; D gene: .; J gene: TRBJ2-3; CDR3 DNA: TGTGCCAGCAGCTCTAGCACAGATACGCAGTATTTT; CDR3 protein: CASSSSTDTQYF